A selection of T cell receptor beta chains follows, all from one sample in a study of CD4 T cell repertoires in COVID-19. The protocol was immunoSEQ multiplex PCR, while the TCRdb copy is restricted to in-frame clones and leaves out a portion. The top ten hold 0.58% of the sample, which has tens of thousands of clones, roughly 84% seen once. The sequencing here drew on central memory CD4+ T cells from blood, taken before the COVID-19 pandemic. These receptors originate from a human donor who had COVID-19. The CDR3 runs from the conserved cysteine through the conserved F or W. Each record gives: D gene, clone size, J gene, V gene, CDR3 length, CDR3 DNA, CDR3 protein. A D gene is named only where the DNA matches it firmly. A row's size may be missing; if present it is once, few, many or a size class.

d_call: .
clone_size: .
j_call: TRBJ2-7
v_call: TRBV4-2
cdr3_length: 14
cdr3_nt: TGTGCCAGCAGCCAAGATGGGGCAGACGAAGAGCAGTACTTC
cdr3_aa: CASSQDGADEEQYF

d_call: .
clone_size: .
j_call: TRBJ2-1
v_call: TRBV6-5
cdr3_length: 15
cdr3_nt: TGTGCCAGCAGTGCCCAGGGGTACTCCTACAATGAGCAGTTCTTC
cdr3_aa: CASSAQGYSYNEQFF

d_call: .
clone_size: .
j_call: TRBJ2-7
v_call: TRBV2
cdr3_length: 15
cdr3_nt: TGTGCCAGCAGTGATAGCGGGCAGGGGTACTACGAGCAGTACTTC
cdr3_aa: CASSDSGQGYYEQYF

d_call: .
clone_size: .
j_call: TRBJ1-2
v_call: TRBV7-2
cdr3_length: 12
cdr3_nt: TGTGCCAGCAGCTTAATGGGGGCTGGCTACACCTTC
cdr3_aa: CASSLMGAGYTF

d_call: TRBD1
clone_size: .
j_call: TRBJ2-2
v_call: TRBV11-2
cdr3_length: 15
cdr3_nt: TGTGCCAGCACCTTGGCACAGGGGTGGGCCGGGGAGCTGTTTTTT
cdr3_aa: CASTLAQGWAGELFF

d_call: TRBD1
clone_size: .
j_call: TRBJ2-1
v_call: TRBV6-6
cdr3_length: 12
cdr3_nt: TGTGCCAGCAGGGGACAGTACAATGAGCAGTTCTTC
cdr3_aa: CASRGQYNEQFF

d_call: .
clone_size: .
j_call: TRBJ1-2
v_call: TRBV6-6
cdr3_length: 12
cdr3_nt: TGTGCCAGCATCTTTAGGGGCTATGGCTACACCTTC
cdr3_aa: CASIFRGYGYTF

d_call: .
clone_size: .
j_call: TRBJ2-7
v_call: TRBV15
cdr3_length: 14
cdr3_nt: TGTGCCACCAGCAGCCCAGGTTTCTCCTACGAGCAGTACTTC
cdr3_aa: CATSSPGFSYEQYF

d_call: .
clone_size: .
j_call: TRBJ1-1
v_call: TRBV20-1
cdr3_length: 11
cdr3_nt: TGCAGTGCCTACTTAAACACTGAAGCTTTCTTT
cdr3_aa: CSAYLNTEAFF

d_call: .
clone_size: .
j_call: TRBJ2-7
v_call: TRBV25-1
cdr3_length: 15
cdr3_nt: TGTGCCAGCAGTGAATTGGGAACAGGACCTTACGAGCAGTACTTC
cdr3_aa: CASSELGTGPYEQYF

d_call: TRBD2
clone_size: .
j_call: TRBJ2-5
v_call: TRBV27
cdr3_length: 15
cdr3_nt: TGTGCCAGCAGTTTGGGACGTCGGGGGGAGGAGACCCAGTACTTC
cdr3_aa: CASSLGRRGEETQYF

d_call: .
clone_size: .
j_call: TRBJ2-1
v_call: TRBV11-2
cdr3_length: 15
cdr3_nt: TGTGCCAGCACCCCACCTCCGGGCTCAACAGGGGAGCAGTTCTTC
cdr3_aa: CASTPPPGSTGEQFF

d_call: .
clone_size: .
j_call: TRBJ1-1
v_call: TRBV28
cdr3_length: 14
cdr3_nt: TGTGCCAGCATCCTGGCGGCGGCTAACACTGAAGCTTTCTTT
cdr3_aa: CASILAAANTEAFF

d_call: .
clone_size: .
j_call: TRBJ1-6
v_call: TRBV11-3
cdr3_length: 14
cdr3_nt: TGTGCCAGCAGCTCGGGTAGTCTTGATTCCCCCCTCCACTTT
cdr3_aa: CASSSGSLDSPLHF

d_call: .
clone_size: .
j_call: TRBJ1-1
v_call: TRBV2
cdr3_length: 13
cdr3_nt: TGTGCCAGGAAGAAGACAGCCAACACTGAAGCTTTCTTT
cdr3_aa: CARKKTANTEAFF

d_call: .
clone_size: once
j_call: TRBJ1-2
v_call: TRBV7-2
cdr3_length: 13
cdr3_nt: TGTGCCAGCAGCTTGAACGAGGGCCGCGGCTACACCTTC
cdr3_aa: CASSLNEGRGYTF

d_call: .
clone_size: .
j_call: TRBJ1-1
v_call: TRBV6-1
cdr3_length: 15
cdr3_nt: TGTGCCAGCAGTTCCGGGAGCGGGAAGAACACTGAAGCTTTCTTT
cdr3_aa: CASSSGSGKNTEAFF

d_call: .
clone_size: .
j_call: TRBJ2-5
v_call: TRBV27
cdr3_length: 12
cdr3_nt: TGTGCCAGCAGTTTATCCGGAGAGACCCAGTACTTC
cdr3_aa: CASSLSGETQYF

d_call: .
clone_size: .
j_call: TRBJ2-5
v_call: TRBV5-6
cdr3_length: 15
cdr3_nt: TGTGCCAGCAGCTTGGGCGACCCGGCGAGGCAGACCCAGTACTTC
cdr3_aa: CASSLGDPARQTQYF

d_call: TRBD2
clone_size: .
j_call: TRBJ2-1
v_call: TRBV7-9
cdr3_length: 16
cdr3_nt: TGTGCCAGCAGCTTAGCAGGACGGGGGGCCTACAATGAGCAGTTCTTC
cdr3_aa: CASSLAGRGAYNEQFF

d_call: .
clone_size: .
j_call: TRBJ2-2
v_call: TRBV28
cdr3_length: 15
cdr3_nt: TGTGCCACCAGCTTTTGGGACTCTGTGGAAGGGGAGCTGTTTTTT
cdr3_aa: CATSFWDSVEGELFF

d_call: TRBD1
clone_size: once
j_call: TRBJ2-5
v_call: TRBV19
cdr3_length: 15
cdr3_nt: TGTGCCAGTAGTATCAGACAGGGGGTGTTGGAGACCCAGTACTTC
cdr3_aa: CASSIRQGVLETQYF

d_call: TRBD1
clone_size: .
j_call: TRBJ2-2
v_call: TRBV12-5
cdr3_length: 16
cdr3_nt: TGTGCTAGTGGTACTCGTAGTCAACAGGGGACCGGGGAGCTGTTTTTT
cdr3_aa: CASGTRSQQGTGELFF

d_call: TRBD1
clone_size: .
j_call: TRBJ2-5
v_call: TRBV29-1
cdr3_length: 14
cdr3_nt: TGCAGCGTTCGTCCCGGGACAGGAGGGGAGACCCAGTACTTC
cdr3_aa: CSVRPGTGGETQYF

d_call: .
clone_size: .
j_call: TRBJ2-1
v_call: TRBV6-6
cdr3_length: 13
cdr3_nt: TGTGCCAGCAGTTTTCCAGGGGTCAATGAGCAGTTCTTC
cdr3_aa: CASSFPGVNEQFF

d_call: TRBD2
clone_size: .
j_call: TRBJ2-3
v_call: TRBV29-1
cdr3_length: 16
cdr3_nt: TGCAGCGTTGAAATCCTTGCGGGGGGATACTCGGATACGCAGTATTTT
cdr3_aa: CSVEILAGGYSDTQYF

d_call: .
clone_size: .
j_call: TRBJ1-3
v_call: TRBV27
cdr3_length: 15
cdr3_nt: TGTGCCAGCAGCCTACGGGGGGGCCTGGGAAACACCATATATTTT
cdr3_aa: CASSLRGGLGNTIYF

d_call: TRBD1
clone_size: .
j_call: TRBJ1-1
v_call: TRBV19
cdr3_length: 12
cdr3_nt: TGTGCCAGTACCTCGGGACAGGGGACAGCTTTCTTT
cdr3_aa: CASTSGQGTAFF

d_call: TRBD1
clone_size: once
j_call: TRBJ2-1
v_call: TRBV11-3
cdr3_length: 15
cdr3_nt: TGTGCCAGCAGCTTAGGCGGACAGGCCCGCAATGAGCAGTTCTTC
cdr3_aa: CASSLGGQARNEQFF

d_call: .
clone_size: .
j_call: TRBJ2-3
v_call: TRBV29-1
cdr3_length: 15
cdr3_nt: TGCAGCGTTGGGGACGGGGGGCCCGGCACAGATACGCAGTATTTT
cdr3_aa: CSVGDGGPGTDTQYF

d_call: .
clone_size: few
j_call: TRBJ1-5
v_call: TRBV11-2
cdr3_length: 15
cdr3_nt: TGTGCCAGCAGCTTAGCGGCAGGGACTGATCAGCCCCAGCATTTT
cdr3_aa: CASSLAAGTDQPQHF

d_call: .
clone_size: .
j_call: TRBJ1-5
v_call: TRBV19
cdr3_length: 15
cdr3_nt: TGTGCCAGCAGGGAACAGGCCTTCAGCAATGAGCCCCAGCATTTT
cdr3_aa: CASREQAFSNEPQHF

d_call: TRBD1
clone_size: few
j_call: TRBJ2-7
v_call: TRBV10-2
cdr3_length: 15
cdr3_nt: TGCGCCAGCAGTGAGAGTCAGGGGGATTTCCGCGAGCAGTACTTC
cdr3_aa: CASSESQGDFREQYF

d_call: .
clone_size: .
j_call: TRBJ2-7
v_call: TRBV4-1
cdr3_length: 14
cdr3_nt: TGCGCCAGCAGCCAAGTTTTGACACTGGCCGAGCAGTACTTC
cdr3_aa: CASSQVLTLAEQYF

d_call: TRBD1
clone_size: .
j_call: TRBJ1-2
v_call: TRBV12-5
cdr3_length: 19
cdr3_nt: TGTGCTAGTGGTTTGGTACTTATCCCGGGACAGGGGCCTAACTATGGCTACACCTTC
cdr3_aa: CASGLVLIPGQGPNYGYTF

d_call: TRBD1
clone_size: .
j_call: TRBJ1-3
v_call: TRBV28
cdr3_length: 17
cdr3_nt: TGTGCCAGCAGCCTCCGGGACAGGACTGGTTCTGGAAACACCATATATTTT
cdr3_aa: CASSLRDRTGSGNTIYF

d_call: TRBD1
clone_size: .
j_call: TRBJ1-4
v_call: TRBV19
cdr3_length: 16
cdr3_nt: TGTGCCAGTAGTATGATTGACGGGACAGGGTCTGAAAAACTGTTTTTT
cdr3_aa: CASSMIDGTGSEKLFF

d_call: .
clone_size: .
j_call: TRBJ2-1
v_call: TRBV9
cdr3_length: 15
cdr3_nt: TGTGCCAGCAGCCTTCTTCAGGGCTCCTACAATGAGCAGTTCTTC
cdr3_aa: CASSLLQGSYNEQFF

d_call: .
clone_size: .
j_call: TRBJ2-3
v_call: TRBV5-1
cdr3_length: 12
cdr3_nt: TGCGCCAGCAGCCCTAGTACAGATACGCAGTATTTT
cdr3_aa: CASSPSTDTQYF

d_call: TRBD1
clone_size: .
j_call: TRBJ2-7
v_call: TRBV6-1
cdr3_length: 14
cdr3_nt: TGTGCCTCCTCCCGGGACAGGAGATCCTACGAGCAGTACTTC
cdr3_aa: CASSRDRRSYEQYF

d_call: .
clone_size: once
j_call: TRBJ2-7
v_call: TRBV11-2
cdr3_length: 14
cdr3_nt: TGTGCCAGCAGCTTATATTCAGGGACCTACGAGCAGTACTTC
cdr3_aa: CASSLYSGTYEQYF

d_call: .
clone_size: .
j_call: TRBJ1-1
v_call: TRBV5-4
cdr3_length: 14
cdr3_nt: TGTGCCAGCACCGTGAAAGGGGCGTACACTGAAGCTTTCTTT
cdr3_aa: CASTVKGAYTEAFF

d_call: TRBD2
clone_size: .
j_call: TRBJ2-3
v_call: TRBV5-1
cdr3_length: 16
cdr3_nt: TGCGCCAGCAGCCCGGGACTAGCGACGGTCGCAGATACGCAGTATTTT
cdr3_aa: CASSPGLATVADTQYF

d_call: TRBD1
clone_size: .
j_call: TRBJ1-1
v_call: TRBV4-1
cdr3_length: 16
cdr3_nt: TGCGCCAGCAGCCCCTACGTACAGGGGATAGGCGCTGAAGCTTTCTTT
cdr3_aa: CASSPYVQGIGAEAFF

d_call: TRBD2
clone_size: .
j_call: TRBJ2-1
v_call: TRBV12-5
cdr3_length: 13
cdr3_nt: TGTGCTAGCCTTCTAGCGGGGGGTCGTGAGCAGTTCTTC
cdr3_aa: CASLLAGGREQFF

d_call: .
clone_size: .
j_call: TRBJ2-5
v_call: TRBV6-1
cdr3_length: 11
cdr3_nt: TGTGCCAGGTCGAGTAGAGAGACCCAGTACTTC
cdr3_aa: CARSSRETQYF

d_call: .
clone_size: .
j_call: TRBJ1-3
v_call: TRBV5-1
cdr3_length: 14
cdr3_nt: TGCGCCAGCAGCTTGGACGGGGTGGGAAACACCATATATTTT
cdr3_aa: CASSLDGVGNTIYF

d_call: TRBD1
clone_size: .
j_call: TRBJ1-1
v_call: TRBV19
cdr3_length: 15
cdr3_nt: TGTGCCAGTAGACACCGTAGGGGGCGCGTCGCTGAAGCTTTCTTT
cdr3_aa: CASRHRRGRVAEAFF